This T cell receptor (beta chain) emerged from a study of cytomegalovirus exposure and HLA in healthy donors (dated by TCRdb to the late 2010s). For the wider study: An earlier analysis of some 500 of the donors reported more than 250 Gb of sequence data and around 120 million unique TCR beta sequences from 150 million to 200 million T cells. An early release that covered several hundred HLA-typed donors contained around 300 gigabases of sequencing data and roughly 84 million unique TCR sequences. Of the roughly 400 genotyped donors, less than 90% were placed in the genetic ancestry cluster associated with self-reported Caucasian donors. The study aimed to test whether signatures of past pathogen exposure could be identified by cataloging public T cell receptors. The study used immunosequencing to profile the T cell repertoires of 670 or so subjects and linked those repertoires to cytomegalovirus serostatus. Besides the first cohort of under 700 subjects, a separate validation cohort made up of 95 to 150 different subjects was used. To predict cytomegalovirus infection status, the study brought together high-throughput TCR immunosequencing, statistical association of individual TCRs with disease status, and machine learning. In a later analysis, previously published TCR beta repertoires from more than 500 donors were re-analyzed and high-resolution HLA genotyping was added so that TCR occurrence patterns could be studied. Rather than drawing on any new phenotypic data, the later analysis identified candidate immune exposures from TCR beta sequences and the way those sequences occurred across donors. An earlier analysis of about 600 of the donors used high-throughput TCR beta sequencing to judge whether each TCR beta V gene segment behaved as functional or pseudogenic. Donor age, sex, ethnicity and CMV serostatus were collected together with the repertoire data. In a later genetic analysis, genome-wide SNP genotypes for about 55% of the 666 donors were used, and that subset was treated as a discovery cohort. Every repertoire in the discovery cohort had been generated on one and the same sequencing platform. HLA typing included class I and class II loci at four-digit resolution. Typing coverage varied by locus: about 620-640 donors for A, B, C, DRB1 and DQB1; approximately 500 for DQA1; approximately 610 for DPA1; roughly 470 for DPB1. Roughly five DR-DQ haplotypes were treated as single units for association and clustering because of strong linkage in the cohort. Among some 410 genotyped donors of the cohort, an average of approximately 240,000 unique TCR beta nucleotide sequences were sequenced per donor, roughly 18% of them non-productive.

As concerns this clone: This clone's antigen is unknown. Base qualities are not provided; no much larger clone lies one nucleotide away.

Receptors were amplified or captured by the immunoSEQ multiplex PCR assay. For the multiplex PCR, a mixture combining 60 forward primers for TCR Vbeta segments and 13 reverse primers for TCR Jbeta segments was used. The CDR3 region of rearranged TCR beta genes was amplified from genomic DNA with a multiplex PCR assay. The Illumina HiSeq System was used to sequence the amplified TCR beta libraries as 87-base-pair reads. On the study's bioinformatics: A later analysis counted about 80 million unique TCR beta chains across the 666 repertoires, and about 10 million of these chains were shared by at least two donors. A nearest-neighbor algorithm error-corrected the raw reads and collapsed the reads into unique sequences, merging closely related sequences to remove PCR and sequencing errors. To assign V, D and J gene segments, CDR3 sequences were aligned to IMGT reference sequences. Each retained sequence needed at least a six-nucleotide match to both a V gene segment and a J gene segment. A rearrangement was called productive if the CDR3 had no stop codons and remained in frame with V and J, and every other rearrangement was called non-productive. CDR3 was defined by IMGT convention, running from the second conserved V-encoded cysteine to the conserved J-encoded phenylalanine. The earlier analysis of roughly 590 of the donors excluded any sequence lacking an unambiguous match to a single V gene segment. In an earlier analysis of 500 to 750 of the donors, V segments were called functional above 56.7% productive rearrangements and were called segregating when the between-donor standard deviation exceeded 5%. A statistical classification framework was developed to diagnose cytomegalovirus status using the catalog of TCR beta chain sequences. A later analysis assigned V and J genes by comparing TCR nucleotide sequences with IMGT/GENE-DB human TR gene sequences. A later analysis assigned CDR3 sequences and most-parsimonious VDJ recombination scenarios with the TCRdist pipeline. In a later analysis, every TCR beta chain was defined by the combination of its CDR3 amino acid sequence and its V-gene family, and reads without a unique V-gene family were dropped. As a way to deal with suspected cross-contamination and a sequencing artifact, a later analysis dropped approximately 570 nucleotide sequences that were highly shared and had low generation probability. In a later analysis, a clonal expansion index for each public chain was calculated from normalized within-repertoire ranks of inferred template counts. In a later analysis, generation probabilities were computed with a VDJ recombination model fitted to out-of-frame rearrangements, and the resulting probabilities were checked against IGoR. Hypergeometric tests were used in a later analysis to score TCR-TCR, TCR-HLA and TCR-CMV co-occurrence, with a repertoire-size bias correction applied to the TCR pairs. To estimate false discovery rates, a later analysis permuted the HLA or CMV assignments 20 times. In a later analysis, co-occurring TCRs were grouped with DBSCAN, and TCRdist sequence similarity was added when clustering was performed within HLA-allele-positive subsets. Repertoires with fewer than 30,000 or more than 120,000 public chains were left out of co-occurrence clustering, as were about 5 repertoires with anomalous nucleotide sharing. What TCRdb holds here is the immuneACCESS table cut down to in-frame rearrangements. Part of the clones is not present; checked against another copy, under half of the missing clones reflect an unresolved V gene, and the others are unexplained. The V and J calls and clone size are taken from that table; D and trimming were inferred from the DNA. The sample table shows about 63,000 clones, and more than 65% are seen once. 2.9% of the sample is held by the ten biggest clonotypes.

The cohort consisted of 666 healthy bone marrow donors. Cohort members were all nominally healthy when sampled, although unrecorded immune exposures were likely present. The donor tested CMV seronegative, placing the donor among the roughly 350 seronegative members of the cohort. Every donor gave a peripheral blood sample, and the peripheral blood mononuclear cells from that sample were used for TCR beta sequencing. The Qiagen DNeasy Blood Extraction Kit was used to extract genomic DNA from the blood cell samples. The CDR3, cysteine through phenylalanine, is 16 amino acids long. Only the CDR3 region is kept as DNA, spanning 48 bases read in frame from base 1. From V the trimming removes 3 bases and from J it removes 6 bases, while the gene matches leave 4 bases of the junction unaccounted for. As encoded in the germline V gene, CDR1 is SGHTA while CDR2 is FQGNSA. Results the study describes overall, beyond this receptor: A later analysis reported that several top co-occurrence clusters appeared linked to parvovirus B19, influenza, CMV and Epstein-Barr virus. Presence/absence analyses assumed roughly uniform sequencing depth across donors, an assumption that may not hold. In the study, 150 to 200 TCR beta chains were listed as associated with cytomegalovirus. In a later genetic analysis, a missense DCLRE1C variant was associated with V-gene and J-gene trimming of TCR beta chains, and the association was replicated in an independent cohort. Compared with the approximately 720-donor mean, donors in an Asian-associated ancestry cluster had fewer N-insertions in productive TCRs, according to a later genetic analysis. The only immune exposure information available for the cohort was CMV serostatus. Most CMV-associated TCR beta chains appeared to be HLA-restricted in a later analysis, and the HLA associations seemed to be driven largely by CMV exposure. In a later analysis, HLA-associated TCR beta chains were found to be more clonally expanded and to have lower generation probabilities than equally common non-associated chains. A later analysis associated 17,000 or so TCR beta sequences with specific HLA alleles at a false discovery rate of 0.05. When HLA alleles, especially DR and DQ, strongly co-occurred, attributing TCR associations to individual alleles was difficult. The classifier was reported to diagnose cytomegalovirus status with high specificity and sensitivity in both the original and validation cohorts. In a later analysis, the rate of TCR association differed among HLA loci, with DRB1 alleles having the most associated TCRs and HLA-C alleles having the fewest. In an earlier analysis of around 500 of the donors, most TCR beta V segments appeared in productive rearrangements about 87% or about 30% of the time, broadly matching IMGT annotations. A further reported finding was that TCR beta sequences accurately predicted the HLA-A and HLA-B alleles for most subjects in the first cohort. Because HLA typing was unavailable for some donors at each locus, only the typed subset was used in association tests. Three of the identified cytomegalovirus-associated TCR beta chains were confirmed in vitro to be specific for cytomegalovirus antigens. Most TCR sequences were seen in very few donors, while some public TCRs were found in many individuals. The authors suggested that the approach could potentially be extended to other disease states and immunological phenotypes. Because the 87-base-pair reads could not distinguish some IMGT-functional V segments, including TRBV6-2 and TRBV6-3, those segments were excluded. Only TCR beta chains were sequenced in this cohort, and the absence of alpha or paired-chain data limited detectable features. A group of highly shared sequence variants was considered likely to be a technical artifact of the sequencing pipeline. Linkage disequilibrium might explain the correlated functional status among segregating V segments, but an unknown experimental factor could not be excluded. Because counts were too low, some 17 rarely observed V segments, including chromosome 9 orphons, were left out of the earlier analysis of over 550 of the donors.

The V gene is TRBV7-2 and the J gene is TRBJ2-1; TRBD2 agrees with 14 junctional bases. Sequencing input: PBMCs. The receptor comes from a woman younger than 45 in good health and CMV-seronegative. The CDR3 region has the sequence CASSFSTSGGANEQFF. DNA sequence: TGTGCCAGCAGCTTTTCGACTAGCGGGGGGGCCAATGAGCAGTTCTTC. Here the CDR3 is joined to the reference TRBV7-2 and TRBJ2-1 genes, and the full variable domain is: GAGVSQSPSNKVTEKGKDVELRCDPISGHTALYWYRQSLGQGLEFLIYFQGNSAPDKSGLPSDRFSAERTGGSVSTLTIQRTQQEDSAVYLCASSFSTSGGANEQFFGPGTRLTVL.